This T cell receptor beta chain stems from a study of early T cells in non-severe SARS-CoV-2 infection. In the study overall: Chains stayed unpaired after sequencing of bulk RNA from unsorted whole blood.

V shed 5 bases, J shed 2 bases, and the junction held 6 bases outside the gene matches. The CDR3 is made up of 16 amino acids. Germline V gives CDR1 SEHNR, CDR2 FQNEAQ (reference sequence). Attachment of unique molecular identifiers to individual cDNA molecules was performed. MiXCR, applied by TCRdb to the 5' RACE reads, yields one record per CDR3 protein. The table lists tens of thousands of distinct CDR3 sequences, roughly 15% of them singletons. In the case of this clonotype: No antigen is known for it.

The study's findings and limits: Matches to VDJdb favored anti-spike CD8 responses and missed private and CD4 specificities.

The sequence came from an adult who was a healthcare worker with PCR-confirmed SARS-CoV-2 infection or an uninfected control (not recorded which). This chain uses TRBV7-9 with TRBJ2-3; 11 bases are shared with TRBD2. The source material was whole blood, sampled at baseline. CDR3 residues: CASSATSGGNTDTQYF. The CDR3 bases are TGTGCCAGCAGCGCTACTAGCGGGGGAAACACAGATACGCAGTATTTT.